This TCR beta chain was obtained from a study of cytomegalovirus exposure and HLA in healthy donors. Germline-derived CDR1 and CDR2 are LNHNV and YYDKDF (reference sequence). The CDR3 is made up of 13 amino acids. Trimming cost V 2 bases and J 4 bases, with 9 bases left between them. The PCR used 60 Vbeta and 13 Jbeta primers. Sequencing used immunoSEQ multiplex PCR; TCRdb keeps in-frame clones, though not all of them. The sample yields roughly 200,000 clones, around 80% seen once. Sequencing was carried out using PBMCs. The chain is built from TRBV15 and TRBJ2-7, with D perhaps matching TRBD2 (5 bases). The clonotype comes from a woman in her thirties in good health and CMV-seropositive. CDR3 in DNA: TGTGCCACCAGCAGATTGGGAGATTACGAGCAGTACTTC. Protein: CATSRLGDYEQYF.